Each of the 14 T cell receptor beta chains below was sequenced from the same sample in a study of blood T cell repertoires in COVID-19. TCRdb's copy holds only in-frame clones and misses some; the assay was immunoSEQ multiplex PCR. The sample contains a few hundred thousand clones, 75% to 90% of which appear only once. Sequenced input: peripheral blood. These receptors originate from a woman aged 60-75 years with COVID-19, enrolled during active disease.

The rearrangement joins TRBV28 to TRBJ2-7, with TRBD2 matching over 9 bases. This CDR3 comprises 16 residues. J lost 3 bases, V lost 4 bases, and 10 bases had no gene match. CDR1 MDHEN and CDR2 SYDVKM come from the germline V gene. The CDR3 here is CASSSPASGALYEQYF. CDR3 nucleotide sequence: TGTGCCAGCAGTTCCCCGGCTAGCGGGGCACTCTACGAGCAGTACTTC.

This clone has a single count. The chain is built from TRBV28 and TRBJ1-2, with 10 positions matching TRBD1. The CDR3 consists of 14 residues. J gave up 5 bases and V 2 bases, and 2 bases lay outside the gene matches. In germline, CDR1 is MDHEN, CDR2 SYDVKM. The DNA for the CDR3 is TGTGCCAGCAGTTTAGGGACAGGGGATTATGGCTACACCTTC. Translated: CASSLGTGDYGYTF.

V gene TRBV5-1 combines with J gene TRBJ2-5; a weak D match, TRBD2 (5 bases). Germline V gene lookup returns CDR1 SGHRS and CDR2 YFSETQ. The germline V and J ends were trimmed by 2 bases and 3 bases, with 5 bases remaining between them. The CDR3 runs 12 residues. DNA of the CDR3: TGCGCCAGCAGCTTCGGGGAAGAGACCCAGTACTTC. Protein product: CASSFGEETQYF.

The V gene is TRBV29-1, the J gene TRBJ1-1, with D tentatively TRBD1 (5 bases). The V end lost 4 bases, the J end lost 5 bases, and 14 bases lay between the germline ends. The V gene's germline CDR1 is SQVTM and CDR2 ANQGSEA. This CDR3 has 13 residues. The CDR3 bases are TGCAGCGTTGTTCGGGGGTTCAGGACTGAAGCTTTCTTT. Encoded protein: CSVVRGFRTEAFF.

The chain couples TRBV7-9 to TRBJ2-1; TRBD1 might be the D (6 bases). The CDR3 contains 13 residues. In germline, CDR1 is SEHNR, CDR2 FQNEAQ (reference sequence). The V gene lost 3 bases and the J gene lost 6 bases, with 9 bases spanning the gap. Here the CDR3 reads CASSLAQGNEQFF. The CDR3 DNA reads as TGTGCCAGCAGCTTGGCACAGGGCAATGAGCAGTTCTTC.

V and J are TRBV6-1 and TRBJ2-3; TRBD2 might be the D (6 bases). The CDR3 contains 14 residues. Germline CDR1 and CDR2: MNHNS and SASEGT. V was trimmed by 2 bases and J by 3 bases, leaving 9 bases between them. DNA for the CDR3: TGTGCCAGCAGTGAACTGGGACTGACAGATACGCAGTATTTT. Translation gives CASSELGLTDTQYF.

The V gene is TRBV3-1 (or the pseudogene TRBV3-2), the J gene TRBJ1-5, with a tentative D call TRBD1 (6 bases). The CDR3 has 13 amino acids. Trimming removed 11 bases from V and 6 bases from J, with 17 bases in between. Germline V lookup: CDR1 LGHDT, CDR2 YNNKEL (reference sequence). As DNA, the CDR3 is TGTGCCTCCGGGGAGGGGGGCAGTCAGCCCCAGCATTTT. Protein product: CASGEGGSQPQHF.

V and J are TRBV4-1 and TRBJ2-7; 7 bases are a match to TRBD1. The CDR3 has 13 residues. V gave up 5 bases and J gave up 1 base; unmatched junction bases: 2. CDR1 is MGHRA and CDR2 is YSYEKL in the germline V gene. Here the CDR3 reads CASSGTVSYEQYF. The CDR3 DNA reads TGCGCCAGCAGCGGGACAGTTTCCTACGAGCAGTACTTC.

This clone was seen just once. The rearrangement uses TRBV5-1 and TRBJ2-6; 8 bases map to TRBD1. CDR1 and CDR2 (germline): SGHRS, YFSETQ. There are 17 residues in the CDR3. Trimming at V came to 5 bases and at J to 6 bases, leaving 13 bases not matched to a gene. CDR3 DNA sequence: TGCGCCAGCAGTACTGGACAGGGAGAGACTGTGGCCAACGTCCTGACTTTC. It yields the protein CASSTGQGETVANVLTF.

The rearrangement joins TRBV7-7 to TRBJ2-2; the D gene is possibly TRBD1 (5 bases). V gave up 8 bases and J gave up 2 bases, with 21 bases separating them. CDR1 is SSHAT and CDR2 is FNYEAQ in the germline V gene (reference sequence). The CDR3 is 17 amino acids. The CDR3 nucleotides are TGTGCCAGCGCAACTCCTGATCAGGACATTAACACCGGGGAGCTGTTTTTT. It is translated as CASATPDQDINTGELFF. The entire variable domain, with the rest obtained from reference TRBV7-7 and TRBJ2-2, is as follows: GAGVSQSPRYKVTKRGQDVTLRCDPISSHATLYWYQQALGQGPEFLTYFNYEAQPDKSGLPSDRFSAERPEGSISTLTIQRTEQRDSAMYRCASATPDQDINTGELFFGEGSRLTVL.

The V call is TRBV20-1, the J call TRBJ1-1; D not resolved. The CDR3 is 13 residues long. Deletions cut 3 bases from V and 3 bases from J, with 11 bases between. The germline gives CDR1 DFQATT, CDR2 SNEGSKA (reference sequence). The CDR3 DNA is TGCAGTGCTAGTCCCGAATTAGACACTGAAGCTTTCTTT. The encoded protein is CSASPELDTEAFF.

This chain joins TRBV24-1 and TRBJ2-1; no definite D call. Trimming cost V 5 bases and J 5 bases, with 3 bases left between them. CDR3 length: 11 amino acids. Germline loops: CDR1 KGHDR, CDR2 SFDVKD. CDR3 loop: CATSGNNEQFF. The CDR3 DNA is TGTGCCACCAGTGGTAACAATGAGCAGTTCTTC.

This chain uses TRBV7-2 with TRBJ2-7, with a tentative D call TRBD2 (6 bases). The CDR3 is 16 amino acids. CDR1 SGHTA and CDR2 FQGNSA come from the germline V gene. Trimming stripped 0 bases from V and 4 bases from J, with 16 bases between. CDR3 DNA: TGTGCCAGCAGCTTAGCGCCCGAGACTAGAGTTTACGAGCAGTACTTC. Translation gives CASSLAPETRVYEQYF.

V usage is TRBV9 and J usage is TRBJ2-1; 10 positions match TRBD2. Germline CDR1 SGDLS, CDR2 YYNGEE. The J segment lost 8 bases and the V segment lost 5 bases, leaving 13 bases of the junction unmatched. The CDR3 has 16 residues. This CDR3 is CASSRRASGGAHEQFF. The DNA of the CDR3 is TGTGCCAGCAGTCGTCGGGCCAGCGGGGGGGCGCATGAGCAGTTCTTC.